A single TCR beta chain is shown here with its context. Specified time point: persistent/refractory GD, antithyroid drugs over 5 years with positive TRAb. Isolated PBMC RNA provided the starting material for the TCR library. The data are from a study of regulatory T cells in long-lasting Graves disease. Relying on iRepertoire HTBI primers and Arm-PCR of CDR3 regions, the team built TCR beta libraries. TCRdb passed the multiplex PCR reads through MiXCR, listing each CDR3 protein once. This table holds 300,000 to 350,000 distinct CDR3 sequences, around a fifth found once. This clonotype was sampled from a female donor with Graves disease. The source material was peripheral blood mononuclear cells (PBMCs), sampled when the disease was refractory, from a patient treated with antithyroid drugs.

The CDR3, as DNA: TGTGCCAGCAGCTTCCACCCTCGACTAGCGGGAGGCACAGATACGCAGTATTTT. This codes for CASSFHPRLAGGTDTQYF. The chain carries TRBV7-2 and TRBJ2-3; TRBD2 aligns across 12 bases. With V trimmed by 3 bases and J by 1 base, 8 bases remained unmatched. Germline V gene sequence: CDR1 SGHTA, CDR2 FQGNSA. The CDR3 extends over 18 amino acids.